The rows below give T cell receptor beta chains drawn from one sample of a study of cytomegalovirus exposure and HLA in healthy donors. The data were produced by immunoSEQ multiplex PCR, yet TCRdb's version contains in-frame clones alone and is incomplete. The table includes over 100,000 clones, about 95% detected once. The material sequenced was PBMCs. All receptors come from a woman aged 18-29 years in good health and CMV-seronegative. Both conserved end residues are part of each CDR3. The order of the fields is V gene, J gene, clone size, D gene, CDR3 protein, CDR3 DNA. A D gene is named only where the DNA matches it firmly. The size entry is marked missing in some rows and otherwise reads once, few, many or a size class.

v_call: TRBV19
j_call: TRBJ1-5
clone_size: NA
d_call: NA
cdr3_aa: CASSNGGGNQPQHF
cdr3_nt: TGTGCCAGTAGTAATGGAGGAGGCAATCAGCCCCAGCATTTT

v_call: TRBV7-9
j_call: TRBJ2-3
clone_size: NA
d_call: NA
cdr3_aa: CASSPEGPSTDTQYF
cdr3_nt: TGTGCCAGCAGCCCGGAGGGGCCCAGCACAGATACGCAGTATTTT

v_call: TRBV11-3
j_call: TRBJ2-3
clone_size: once
d_call: TRBD1
cdr3_aa: CASSPGQGATDTQYF
cdr3_nt: TGTGCCAGCAGCCCGGGACAGGGGGCCACAGATACGCAGTATTTT

v_call: TRBV15
j_call: TRBJ2-5
clone_size: NA
d_call: TRBD1
cdr3_aa: CATSREDRGLPETQYF
cdr3_nt: TGTGCCACCAGCAGAGAGGACAGGGGGCTACCGGAGACCCAGTACTTC

v_call: TRBV15
j_call: TRBJ1-1
clone_size: NA
d_call: TRBD1
cdr3_aa: CATSRGGQGRNTEAFF
cdr3_nt: TGTGCCACCAGCAGAGGGGGACAGGGTAGAAACACTGAAGCTTTCTTT

v_call: TRBV18
j_call: TRBJ2-7
clone_size: NA
d_call: TRBD1
cdr3_aa: CASSPPGQNSYEQYF
cdr3_nt: TGTGCCAGCTCACCTCCGGGACAGAACTCCTACGAGCAGTACTTC

v_call: TRBV5-1
j_call: TRBJ2-1
clone_size: few
d_call: TRBD2
cdr3_aa: CASSLGLVSNLNEQFF
cdr3_nt: TGCGCCAGCAGCTTAGGACTAGTGAGTAATTTGAATGAGCAGTTCTTC

v_call: TRBV27
j_call: TRBJ2-7
clone_size: NA
d_call: TRBD2
cdr3_aa: CASSSVAGRAYEQYF
cdr3_nt: TGTGCCAGCAGTTCCGTAGCGGGACGAGCCTACGAGCAGTACTTC

v_call: TRBV4-3
j_call: TRBJ1-2
clone_size: NA
d_call: NA
cdr3_aa: CASSPGQGNYGYTF
cdr3_nt: TGCGCCAGCAGCCCCGGGCAGGGTAACTATGGCTACACCTTC

v_call: TRBV9
j_call: TRBJ2-7
clone_size: NA
d_call: TRBD2
cdr3_aa: CASSPWGAGTYEQYF
cdr3_nt: TGTGCCAGCAGCCCATGGGGAGCGGGGACCTACGAGCAGTACTTC

v_call: TRBV4-1
j_call: TRBJ2-5
clone_size: NA
d_call: TRBD1
cdr3_aa: CATSGTGPQETQYF
cdr3_nt: TGCGCCACGTCCGGGACAGGGCCCCAAGAGACCCAGTACTTC

v_call: TRBV11-2
j_call: TRBJ2-6
clone_size: NA
d_call: NA
cdr3_aa: CASIHEGAGANVLTF
cdr3_nt: TGTGCCAGCATCCATGAGGGGGCTGGGGCCAACGTCCTGACTTTC

v_call: TRBV6-1
j_call: TRBJ2-3
clone_size: NA
d_call: NA
cdr3_aa: CASSAMAATDTQYF
cdr3_nt: TGTGCCAGCAGTGCAATGGCCGCCACAGATACGCAGTATTTT

v_call: TRBV21-1
j_call: TRBJ1-5
clone_size: NA
d_call: NA
cdr3_aa: CASSKVDMRQGDWANQPQHF
cdr3_nt: TGTGCCAGCAGCAAAGTAGATATGAGACAGGGGGATTGGGCGAATCAGCCCCAGCATTTT

v_call: TRBV5-1
j_call: TRBJ2-5
clone_size: NA
d_call: TRBD2
cdr3_aa: CASRGGETQYF
cdr3_nt: TGCGCCAGCAGGGGGGGGGAGACCCAGTACTTC

v_call: TRBV6-4
j_call: TRBJ2-2
clone_size: NA
d_call: NA
cdr3_aa: CASSEGGATGELFF
cdr3_nt: TGTGCCAGCAGTGAAGGGGGGGCCACCGGGGAGCTGTTTTTT

v_call: TRBV27
j_call: TRBJ2-1
clone_size: NA
d_call: TRBD2
cdr3_aa: CASSKGLAGVTNEQFF
cdr3_nt: TGTGCCAGCAGTAAGGGACTAGCGGGAGTGACGAATGAGCAGTTCTTC

v_call: TRBV5-4
j_call: TRBJ1-1
clone_size: NA
d_call: TRBD1
cdr3_aa: CASSSPPGQGPFF
cdr3_nt: TGTGCCAGCAGCTCGCCCCCGGGACAGGGACCTTTCTTT

v_call: TRBV11-3
j_call: TRBJ2-2
clone_size: NA
d_call: TRBD1
cdr3_aa: CASSLEWRDRGNTGELFF
cdr3_nt: TGTGCCAGCAGCTTAGAGTGGAGAGACAGGGGGAACACCGGGGAGCTGTTTTTT

v_call: TRBV7-6
j_call: TRBJ2-2
clone_size: NA
d_call: TRBD1
cdr3_aa: CASSRGQGAYTGELFF
cdr3_nt: TGTGCCAGCAGCCGGGGACAGGGGGCTTACACCGGGGAGCTGTTTTTT

v_call: TRBV5-4
j_call: TRBJ2-5
clone_size: NA
d_call: NA
cdr3_aa: CASSPPGTKWETQYF
cdr3_nt: TGTGCCAGCAGCCCACCGGGGACAAAATGGGAGACCCAGTACTTC

v_call: TRBV27
j_call: TRBJ2-3
clone_size: NA
d_call: TRBD2
cdr3_aa: CASSWGLAGAVNTQYF
cdr3_nt: TGTGCCAGCAGTTGGGGACTAGCGGGAGCGGTGAATACGCAGTATTTT

v_call: TRBV11-2
j_call: TRBJ1-2
clone_size: once
d_call: TRBD1
cdr3_aa: CASSQTGVYGYTF
cdr3_nt: TGTGCCAGCAGCCAAACAGGGGTCTATGGCTACACCTTC

v_call: TRBV6-1
j_call: TRBJ2-7
clone_size: NA
d_call: TRBD1
cdr3_aa: CASSALTGLAYEQYF
cdr3_nt: TGTGCCAGCAGTGCCTTGACAGGGTTGGCGTACGAGCAGTACTTC

v_call: TRBV21-1
j_call: TRBJ2-5
clone_size: NA
d_call: NA
cdr3_aa: CASNKPGLAGGETQYF
cdr3_nt: TGTGCCAGCAACAAGCCGGGACTAGCGGGAGGAGAGACCCAGTACTTC

v_call: TRBV5-1
j_call: TRBJ2-5
clone_size: NA
d_call: TRBD1
cdr3_aa: CASSSGQQETQYF
cdr3_nt: TGCGCCAGCAGCTCGGGACAGCAAGAGACCCAGTACTTC

v_call: TRBV10-1
j_call: TRBJ2-7
clone_size: NA
d_call: NA
cdr3_aa: CASSEVAGRFRYEQYF
cdr3_nt: TGCGCCAGCAGTGAGGTAGCCGGCCGATTTAGATACGAGCAGTACTTC

v_call: TRBV7-2
j_call: TRBJ1-2
clone_size: NA
d_call: NA
cdr3_aa: CASSLDYPVRDGYTF
cdr3_nt: TGTGCCAGCAGCTTAGATTATCCGGTCAGGGATGGCTACACCTTC

v_call: TRBV6-1
j_call: TRBJ1-2
clone_size: NA
d_call: TRBD1
cdr3_aa: CASSEGDRVGGYTF
cdr3_nt: TGTGCCAGCAGTGAAGGGGACAGGGTGGGAGGCTACACCTTC

v_call: TRBV6-5
j_call: TRBJ1-2
clone_size: NA
d_call: NA
cdr3_aa: CASSPTDGGYVLGF
cdr3_nt: TGTGCCAGCAGTCCTACGGACGGGGGATACGTGCTGGGCTTC

v_call: TRBV19
j_call: TRBJ1-2
clone_size: NA
d_call: TRBD1
cdr3_aa: CASSPLPGQGVHLWGYTF
cdr3_nt: TGTGCCAGTAGTCCACTCCCGGGACAGGGGGTACATTTGTGGGGCTACACCTTC

v_call: TRBV2
j_call: TRBJ1-4
clone_size: NA
d_call: TRBD1
cdr3_aa: CASSTRTGYNEKLFF
cdr3_nt: TGTGCCAGCTCTACTCGGACAGGGTATAATGAAAAACTGTTTTTT

v_call: TRBV7-8
j_call: TRBJ2-7
clone_size: NA
d_call: TRBD1
cdr3_aa: CASSWRTGGNEQYF
cdr3_nt: TGTGCCAGCAGCTGGAGGACAGGGGGTAACGAGCAGTACTTC

v_call: TRBV5-1
j_call: TRBJ2-1
clone_size: NA
d_call: NA
cdr3_aa: CASSLVQENEQFF
cdr3_nt: TGCGCCAGCAGCTTGGTCCAGGAAAATGAGCAGTTCTTC

v_call: TRBV2
j_call: TRBJ2-1
clone_size: once
d_call: TRBD2
cdr3_aa: CASSLSGGTYNEQFF
cdr3_nt: TGTGCCAGCAGTCTTAGCGGGGGGACCTACAATGAGCAGTTCTTC

v_call: TRBV30
j_call: TRBJ1-4
clone_size: NA
d_call: NA
cdr3_aa: CASNAGAVSEKLFF
cdr3_nt: TGTGCCTCAAATGCGGGGGCGGTGAGTGAAAAACTGTTTTTT

v_call: TRBV4-1
j_call: TRBJ1-2
clone_size: NA
d_call: NA
cdr3_aa: CASSHTGGDGYTF
cdr3_nt: TGCGCCAGCAGCCATACCGGGGGGGATGGCTACACCTTC

v_call: TRBV2
j_call: TRBJ1-1
clone_size: NA
d_call: NA
cdr3_aa: CASMGDTALNTEAFF
cdr3_nt: TGTGCCAGCATGGGGGACACCGCTCTGAACACTGAAGCTTTCTTT

v_call: TRBV4-1
j_call: TRBJ2-3
clone_size: NA
d_call: NA
cdr3_aa: CASSMYSGSTDTQYF
cdr3_nt: TGCGCCAGCAGTATGTATAGCGGATCCACAGATACGCAGTATTTT

v_call: TRBV6-5
j_call: TRBJ2-1
clone_size: once
d_call: NA
cdr3_aa: CASSYSVPTRVHEQFF
cdr3_nt: TGTGCCAGCAGTTACTCAGTTCCCACCCGAGTACATGAGCAGTTCTTC

v_call: TRBV5-4
j_call: TRBJ2-1
clone_size: NA
d_call: TRBD2
cdr3_aa: CASSLPSGGAPGDEQFF
cdr3_nt: TGTGCCAGCAGCTTGCCTAGCGGGGGGGCCCCAGGGGATGAGCAGTTCTTC

v_call: TRBV18
j_call: TRBJ2-5
clone_size: NA
d_call: TRBD1
cdr3_aa: CASSLLVAGGETQYF
cdr3_nt: TGTGCCAGCTCACTCCTCGTGGCAGGGGGCGAGACCCAGTACTTC

v_call: TRBV7-9
j_call: TRBJ2-1
clone_size: NA
d_call: NA
cdr3_aa: CASSLPLRGEQFF
cdr3_nt: TGTGCCAGCAGCTTACCTCTCAGGGGTGAGCAGTTCTTC

v_call: TRBV4-3
j_call: TRBJ2-7
clone_size: NA
d_call: TRBD2
cdr3_aa: CASSQDLPGLGTSYEQYF
cdr3_nt: TGCGCCAGCAGCCAAGATCTTCCGGGACTAGGCACATCCTACGAGCAGTACTTC

v_call: TRBV7-9
j_call: TRBJ2-7
clone_size: NA
d_call: TRBD1
cdr3_aa: CASSTPGLGQGPYEQYF
cdr3_nt: TGTGCCAGCAGCACCCCCGGCTTGGGACAGGGCCCCTACGAGCAGTACTTC

v_call: TRBV5-1
j_call: TRBJ2-7
clone_size: NA
d_call: NA
cdr3_aa: CASSLLAGYEQYF
cdr3_nt: TGCGCCAGCAGCCTATTGGCGGGATACGAGCAGTACTTC

v_call: TRBV28
j_call: TRBJ1-4
clone_size: NA
d_call: TRBD1
cdr3_aa: CASSMTGQWDEKLFF
cdr3_nt: TGTGCCAGCAGTATGACAGGGCAATGGGATGAAAAACTGTTTTTT

v_call: TRBV2
j_call: TRBJ2-7
clone_size: NA
d_call: NA
cdr3_aa: CASSEADQGTYEQYF
cdr3_nt: TGTGCCAGCAGTGAAGCAGACCAGGGGACCTACGAGCAGTACTTC

v_call: TRBV15
j_call: TRBJ2-7
clone_size: NA
d_call: TRBD2
cdr3_aa: CATSRGTSGTYEQYF
cdr3_nt: TGTGCCACCAGCAGAGGGACTAGCGGAACCTACGAGCAGTACTTC

v_call: TRBV4-3
j_call: TRBJ2-1
clone_size: few
d_call: TRBD2
cdr3_aa: CASSQDRASGGHEQFF
cdr3_nt: TGCGCCAGCAGCCAAGATCGGGCTAGCGGGGGACATGAGCAGTTCTTC

v_call: TRBV6-5
j_call: TRBJ2-1
clone_size: NA
d_call: TRBD1
cdr3_aa: CASSYSRTGGNEQFF
cdr3_nt: TGTGCCAGCAGTTACTCCAGGACAGGGGGCAATGAGCAGTTCTTC